These 23 T cell receptor beta chains originate from one sample sequenced in a study of sequential checkpoint blockade in melanoma. Treatment defined: randomized to nivolumab then ipilimumab (arm A) or the reverse (arm B). Profiled with immunoSEQ multiplex PCR; TCRdb holds only in-frame clones, not every one. The sample holds some 9,600 clones; more than 20% are singletons and the top ten take roughly a sixth. Sequenced material: tumor tissue (inferred from file names), taken from a patient given nivolumab and ipilimumab in sequence. Source of these receptors: a human donor with melanoma.

The chain is built from TRBV28 and TRBJ1-2; no clear D gene. The CDR3 runs 13 residues. V was clipped by 2 bases and J by 2 bases, with 6 bases between them. Germline V gene sequence: CDR1 MDHEN, CDR2 SYDVKM. The CDR3, as DNA: TGTGCCAGCAGTTTAGAGGGAAACTATGGCTACACCTTC. Translation: CASSLEGNYGYTF.

This clone was detected only a few times. The chain uses TRBV1 and TRBJ2-7; no DNA check was done on the table's D call, TRBD2. TRBV1 is annotated as a pseudogene. The CDR3 has 17 residues. The CDR3 DNA follows: TGCGCCAGCAGCCTTCGTTTAGCGGGAGGGCCGAGGAGCGAGCAGTACTTC. It yields the protein CASSLRLAGGPRSEQYF.

The CDR3 region is CAIRASTGGEANYGYTF. CDR3 in DNA: TGTGCCATCAGAGCCTCAACAGGGGGCGAAGCTAACTATGGCTACACCTTC. The chain is built from TRBV6-8 and TRBJ1-2; TRBD1 aligns across 9 bases. J was trimmed by 0 bases and V by 10 bases; bases with no gene match: 15. CDR1 is MNHGY and CDR2 is SAAAGT in the germline V gene. This CDR3 contains 17 residues.

Many counts were recorded for this clone. The chain uses TRBV9 and TRBJ1-2; 9 nucleotides align to TRBD1. Germline CDR1 SGDLS, CDR2 YYNGEE. The CDR3 runs 17 residues. V gave up 2 bases and J gave up 1 base; unmatched junction bases: 9. CDR3 nucleotides: TGTGCCAGCAGCGTTAACCCTGGGACAGGGAGTAACTATGGCTACACCTTC. It specifies CASSVNPGTGSNYGYTF.

The chain has TRBV7-4 and TRBJ2-1; D gene unclear. This CDR3 contains 15 residues. From germline, CDR1 is SGHVT and CDR2 SQSDAQ. Trimming removed 5 bases from V and 5 bases from J, with 16 bases in between. The CDR3, as DNA: TGTGCCAGCAGCCAAAGTGGTGATAGAAACAATGAGCAGTTCTTC. Its protein product is CASSQSGDRNNEQFF.

This clone showed up many times. J is TRBJ2-7 and V is TRBV4-1, with TRBD2 matching 9 bases. V shed 1 base, J shed 4 bases, and the junction held 8 bases outside the gene matches. The germline gives CDR1 MGHRA, CDR2 YSYEKL. The CDR3 has 16 amino acids. The DNA for the CDR3 is TGCGCCAGCAGCCAAGTCCTAGCGGGAATAGGGTACGAGCAGTACTTC. Translation gives CASSQVLAGIGYEQYF.

This clone was detected only a few times. The CDR3, as DNA: TGTGCCAGCAGCCCCAGGGGAGACGACTATGGCTACACCTTC. The encoded protein is CASSPRGDDYGYTF. V usage is TRBV9 and J usage is TRBJ1-2, with a possible D match to TRBD1 (6 bases). V lost 4 bases, J lost 3 bases, and 13 bases lay in between. CDR3 length: 14 residues. Germline loops: CDR1 SGDLS, CDR2 YYNGEE. The variable domain in full, completed from reference TRBV9 and TRBJ1-2, reads DSGVTQTPKHLITATGQRVTLRCSPRSGDLSVYWYQQSLDQGLQFLIQYYNGEERAKGNILERFSAQQFPDLHSELNLSSLELGDSALYFCASSPRGDDYGYTFGSGTRLTVV.

The V and J genes are TRBV9 and TRBJ1-4, with 8 nucleotides matching TRBD1. V dropped 2 bases and J dropped 8; count of bases not matched to a gene: 8. Germline V gives CDR1 SGDLS, CDR2 YYNGEE. The CDR3 is 15 residues long. CDR3 protein: CASSVRGTGSEKLFF. In DNA form, the CDR3 reads TGTGCCAGCAGCGTTCGGGGGACAGGCTCCGAAAAACTGTTTTTT.

This clone has a handful of counts. The chain recombines TRBV11-3 with TRBJ2-2, with D possibly TRBD1 on 5 matching bases. Germline V gives CDR1 SGHNT, CDR2 YENEEA. V gave up 2 bases and J gave up 6 bases, with 10 bases separating them. This CDR3 region has 14 residues. The DNA of the CDR3 is TGTGCCAGCAGCTTAATGTCAGGGCCCGGGGAGCTGTTTTTT. This encodes CASSLMSGPGELFF. The whole variable domain, filled in from reference TRBV11-3 and TRBJ2-2, reads EAGVVQSPRYKIIEKKQPVAFWCNPISGHNTLYWYLQNLGQGPELLIRYENEEAVDDSQLPKDRFSAERLKGVDSTLKIQPAELGDSAVYLCASSLMSGPGELFFGEGSRLTVL.

The CDR3 DNA sequence: TGTGCCAGCAGTGAACCAGGACTAGCGGGGAACTACAATGAGCAGTTCTTC. It specifies CASSEPGLAGNYNEQFF. The rearrangement links TRBV9 to TRBJ2-1, with TRBD2 matching 12 bases. Germline lookup yields CDR1 SGDLS and CDR2 YYNGEE. The CDR3 has 17 residues. V dropped 5 bases and J dropped 3; count of bases not matched to a gene: 9.

This clone ranks as large. The CDR3 sequence: CASSASGRDGNEQYF. The CDR3 bases are TGTGCCAGCAGCGCAAGCGGGAGGGATGGAAACGAGCAGTACTTC. The V call is TRBV9, the J call TRBJ2-7; 10 bases map to TRBD2. Germline loops: CDR1 SGDLS, CDR2 YYNGEE. The CDR3 is 15 amino acids. V lost 3 bases, J lost 5 bases, and 8 bases stayed unmatched.

This clone was recorded many times. The junction differs from germline at one of its ends, possibly a read error. V usage is TRBV6-8 and J usage is TRBJ1-5; the D is unclear. CDR3 size: 12 residues. Germline CDR1 and CDR2: MNHGY and SAAAGT. The CDR3 reads CAISAGDQPQHF. Here the CDR3 DNA reads TGTGCCATCAGTGCCGGGGATCAGCCCCAGCATTTT.

The chain couples TRBV19 to TRBJ2-3; D ambiguous. Germline V gene data show CDR1 as LNHDA and CDR2 as SQIVND (reference sequence). Trimming pared 9 bases from V and 2 bases from J, leaving 12 bases between. The CDR3 has 13 residues. CDR3 bases: TGTGCCAGGCACCCCGGGTTCACAGATACGCAGTATTTT. Encoded protein: CARHPGFTDTQYF.

The chain couples TRBV19 to TRBJ2-1; 12 nucleotides line up with TRBD2. The germline gives CDR1 LNHDA, CDR2 SQIVND (reference sequence). Trimming removed 6 bases from V and 10 bases from J; junction bases left unmatched: 10. The CDR3 loop spans 15 amino acids. CDR3 bases: TGTGCCAGTAGAACCCTAGCGGGAGGGCCGGGGGAGCAGTTCTTC. Protein product: CASRTLAGGPGEQFF.

This clone came up a few times. The chain has TRBV29-1 and TRBJ2-2, with 10 bases fitting TRBD1. Germline values: CDR1 SQVTM, CDR2 ANQGSEA. J was trimmed by 6 bases and V by 4 bases; bases with no gene match: 2. This CDR3 contains 13 residues. CDR3 residues: CSVGDRGPGELFF. In nucleotides, the CDR3 is TGCAGCGTTGGGGACAGGGGACCCGGGGAGCTGTTTTTT.

The rearrangement uses TRBV12-5 and TRBJ2-7, with TRBD1 matching over 8 bases. Germline lookup yields CDR1 LGHNT and CDR2 FRNRAP. The CDR3 runs to 12 residues. The CDR3 is CPGQGTYYEQYF. The CDR3 DNA sequence: TGTCCCGGACAGGGTACGTACTACGAGCAGTACTTC.

This clone was recorded many times. The V gene is TRBV11-3, the J gene TRBJ2-2; TRBD1 matches 8 bases. Germline V gene data show CDR1 as SGHNT and CDR2 as YENEEA. The CDR3 loop spans 15 amino acids. Trimming cost V 5 bases and J 3 bases; bases outside gene matches: 5. This CDR3 reads CASSRGQGYTGELFF. The DNA for the CDR3 is TGTGCCAGCAGCCGCGGACAGGGCTACACCGGGGAGCTGTTTTTT.

This clone was seen more than once but under ten times. The covered CDR3 bases are TGTGCCATCAGTGAGGTCAGACTGGATGGCTACACC. Its translation: CAISEVRLDGYT. The whole CDR3 is CAISEVRLDGYTF. The rearrangement uses TRBV10-3 and TRBJ1-2; D is ambiguous. The read ends 1 residue before the CDR3 terminus; that terminus is restored from the germline J gene. Trimming stripped 2 bases from V and 6 bases from J, with 10 bases between. Per the germline V gene, CDR1 is ENHRY and CDR2 is SYGVKD. The CDR3 has 13 residues.

The chain couples TRBV11-3 to TRBJ1-2, with D perhaps matching TRBD1 (5 bases). This CDR3 comprises 16 residues. Between the trimmed V and J ends, which lost 5 bases and 5 bases, there was a span of 21 bases. From germline, CDR1 is SGHNT and CDR2 YENEEA. CDR3 nucleotides: TGTGCCAGCAGCGCTGCCGACCGACAGAGAGTTTATGGCTACACCTTC. Translation: CASSAADRQRVYGYTF.

This clone was seen more than once but under ten times. The chain couples TRBV28 to TRBJ2-7, with D possibly TRBD2 on 7 matching bases. Germline V CDR1 and CDR2: MDHEN, SYDVKM. Trimming shortened V by 2 bases and J by 0 bases, and 11 bases separated the two germline ends. The CDR3 totals 15 residues. This CDR3 is CASSLGGADSYEQYF. DNA for the CDR3: TGTGCCAGCAGTTTAGGGGGGGCAGACTCCTACGAGCAGTACTTC.

This clone was counted between two and nine times. The rearrangement uses TRBV9 and TRBJ2-1, with no clear D. Germline CDR1 and CDR2: SGDLS and YYNGEE. V was clipped by 5 bases and J by 5 bases, with 8 bases between them. The CDR3 extends over 12 amino acids. As DNA, the CDR3 is TGTGCCAGCAGTCTGAATAACAATGAGCAGTTCTTC. This encodes CASSLNNNEQFF. Full variable domain (outside the CDR3, taken from reference TRBV9 and TRBJ2-1): DSGVTQTPKHLITATGQRVTLRCSPRSGDLSVYWYQQSLDQGLQFLIQYYNGEERAKGNILERFSAQQFPDLHSELNLSSLELGDSALYFCASSLNNNEQFFGPGTRLTVL.

This chain uses TRBV11-3 with TRBJ2-5, with D possibly matching TRBD1 (7 bases). Germline values: CDR1 SGHNT, CDR2 YENEEA. The length of the CDR3 is 15 residues. V shed 4 bases and J shed 6 bases, with 18 bases lying between them. The CDR3 sequence: CASSYDREVSQTQYF. The CDR3 region has the DNA TGTGCCAGCAGCTACGACAGGGAGGTATCACAGACCCAGTACTTC.

This clone has just a few counts. This sequence joins TRBV5-1 and TRBJ1-5; 7 bases line up with TRBD1. Germline-derived CDR1 and CDR2 are SGHRS and YFSETQ. V trimming: 0 bases; J trimming: 3 bases; junction bases outside the gene matches: 3. The CDR3 is 15 amino acids. The CDR3 is CASSLGDSYNQPQHF. CDR3 in DNA: TGCGCCAGCAGCTTGGGGGACAGCTACAATCAGCCCCAGCATTTT.